This record covers a single T cell receptor beta chain. Its antigen is not identified. Trimming removed 1 base at V and 1 base at J, with 4 bases between. CDR1 and CDR2 from the germline V gene are SEHNR and FQNEAQ (reference sequence). CDR3 length equals 14 residues. The data are from a study of cytomegalovirus exposure and HLA in healthy donors. General study findings and limits: In a later analysis, donors in an Asian-associated ancestry cluster reportedly had fewer N-insertions in productive TCRs than the cohort mean.

PCR primers comprised 60 Vbeta and 13 Jbeta primers. Per the authors' pipeline: A later analysis tallied 80 million or so unique TCR beta chains, 8.5 million to 11 million of them shared. Profiled with immunoSEQ multiplex PCR; TCRdb holds only in-frame clones, not every one. D and trimming come from the DNA, and the V and J calls and clone size come from that table. Here the sample table reports about 130,000 clones. The V gene is TRBV7-9, the J gene TRBJ2-2; D ambiguous. The sample was PBMCs. The TCR sequence derives from a woman aged 60 to 75 in good health and CMV-seronegative. The DNA for the CDR3 is TGTGCCAGCAGCTTAGTTCGGAACACCGGGGAGCTGTTTTTT. Translation: CASSLVRNTGELFF.